Sequencing of this T cell receptor (beta chain) was carried out in a study of blood T cell repertoires in COVID-19. At the level of the study: The origin of the acute and convalescent COVID-19 samples was the United States, Italy and Spain.

Germline lookup yields CDR1 SGHRS and CDR2 YFSETQ. Trimming removed 2 bases from V and 5 bases from J; junction bases left unmatched: 6. The length of the CDR3 is 15 residues. The authors' processing: Scientists estimated how many nucleated cells there were by amplifying reference gene primers. The repertoire was sequenced with immunoSEQ multiplex PCR; TCRdb's copy has only in-frame clones and lacks some. From that table come the V and J calls and clone size; the DNA was used to work out D and trimming. The data show 250,000 to 350,000 clones, about 86% seen once. The sequencing input was peripheral blood. The chain recombines TRBV5-1 with TRBJ2-2; 7 positions agree with TRBD1. The receptor was derived from a woman in her 70s with COVID-19, enrolled during active disease. The CDR3 reads CASSFRTGWTGELFF. The CDR3 bases are TGCGCCAGCAGCTTCAGGACAGGATGGACCGGGGAGCTGTTTTTT.